One sample yielded the 16 T cell receptor beta chains listed below, sequenced in a study of blood T cells in healthy people across ages. A second PCR, run for about 7 to 12 cycles, used a sample-barcoded 5' primer plus a J-beta primer mix. TCRdb itself ran the 5' RACE reads through MiXCR, one entry per CDR3 protein. The sample carries some 930,000 distinct CDR3 sequences, roughly 29% recorded once. Separately, the same data were catalogued under a study of T cells of mothers and their children.

The sequencing input was blood. The receptor set was obtained from a woman in her thirties or forties in good health.

This clonotype turned up a few times. J is TRBJ2-3 and V is TRBV12-5, with TRBD2 matching 9 bases. This CDR3 region has 13 residues. Germline values: CDR1 LGHNT, CDR2 FRNRAP. Losses at the gene ends were 7 bases for V and 5 bases for J; bases not matched to a gene: 4. CDR3 in DNA: TGTGCTAGTGCGCGGGGGGGCGTAGATACGCAGTATTTT. Translation: CASARGGVDTQYF.

This clonotype has ten or more counts. The chain has TRBV20-1 and TRBJ2-7; the D gene is possibly TRBD2 (6 bases). The CDR3 loop spans 12 amino acids. Germline CDR1 DFQATT, CDR2 SNEGSKA (reference sequence). CDR3 loop: CSGSGGPRGQYF. In DNA, the CDR3 is TGCAGCGGGTCCGGGGGACCCCGGGGGCAGTACTTC.

This clonotype was seen more than once but under ten times. This chain uses TRBV5-1 with TRBJ2-1; D may be TRBD1 or TRBD2 (5 bases each). The V and J ends lost 0 bases and 8 bases respectively, with 9 bases between them. The CDR3 covers 13 residues. Germline V gene sequence: CDR1 SGHRS, CDR2 YFSETQ. In nucleotides, the CDR3 is TGCGCCAGCAGCTTGGAACGGGGCTATGAGCAGTTCTTC. Amino acid sequence: CASSLERGYEQFF.

The J gene is TRBJ2-1, the V gene TRBV12-3 or TRBV12-4, with TRBD2 matching over 11 bases. The CDR3 has 15 amino acids. J was trimmed by 4 bases and V by 8 bases; bases with no gene match: 7. The CDR3 DNA sequence: TGTGCCAGCGGGATAGCGGGGGGGATATACAATGAGCAGTTCTTC. It is translated as CASGIAGGIYNEQFF.

This clonotype was found many times. The rearrangement joins TRBV20-1 to TRBJ2-1; TRBD2 aligns across 10 bases. The CDR3 spans 15 residues. V shed 4 bases, J shed 4 bases, and the junction held 7 bases outside the gene matches. Germline V lookup: CDR1 DFQATT, CDR2 SNEGSKA (reference sequence). The CDR3 protein is CSAKDSGGRYNEQFF. CDR3 bases: TGCAGTGCTAAAGATAGCGGGGGGCGATACAATGAGCAGTTCTTC.

With regard to this clonotype: A much larger clone differs from this one at a single base, so this may be a read error. The chain joins TRBV4-3 to TRBJ2-3; no firm D call. The CDR3 contains 14 residues. Germline values: CDR1 LGHNA, CDR2 YSLEER. As DNA, the CDR3 is TGCGCCGGCAGCCAAGGAGTAGCCTCAGATACGCAGTATTTT. This translates into CAGSQGVASDTQYF.

The chain is built from TRBV19 and TRBJ1-5, with D tentatively TRBD1 (5 bases). This CDR3 region has 14 residues. The ends were cut back, 10 bases at V and 2 bases at J, with 15 bases in the middle. Germline assignment: CDR1 LNHDA and CDR2 SQIVND (reference sequence). CDR3 sequence: CATNVVTGNQPQHF. The CDR3 DNA is TGTGCCACTAACGTGGTGACAGGCAATCAGCCCCAGCATTTT.

This chain uses TRBV14 with TRBJ1-6, with D possibly TRBD1 on 6 matching bases. CDR3 length equals 16 residues. V was shortened by 3 bases and J by 5 bases, with 14 bases between the two germline ends. Germline V lookup: CDR1 SGHDN, CDR2 FVKESK. The CDR3 DNA sequence: TGTGCCAGCAGCCAGGAGCCCAGGGGCCATAATTCACCCCTCCACTTT. Its protein product is CASSQEPRGHNSPLHF. Together with reference TRBV14 and TRBJ1-6, the CDR3 gives the full variable domain: EAGVTQFPSHSVIEKGQTVTLRCDPISGHDNLYWYRRVMGKEIKFLLHFVKESKQDESGMPNNRFLAERTGGTYSTLKVQPAELEDSGVYFCASSQEPRGHNSPLHFGNGTRLTVT.

This clonotype showed up many times. The chain carries TRBV28 and TRBJ2-7; a weak D match, TRBD1 (5 bases). Trimming cost V 8 bases and J 4 bases, with 12 bases left between them. Germline CDR1 is MDHEN and CDR2 is SYDVKM. There are 12 residues in the CDR3. The DNA of the CDR3 is TGTGCCAGCCGGCAGGGCAAATACGAGCAGTACTTC. It yields the protein CASRQGKYEQYF.

V and J are TRBV18 and TRBJ1-5, with unresolved D. This CDR3 has 16 residues. V lost 2 bases, J lost 0 bases, and 11 bases lay in between. Per germline, CDR1 KGHSH and CDR2 LQKENI. The CDR3 DNA is TGTGCCAGCTCACCAGCGACACAGAATAGCAATCAGCCCCAGCATTTT. Its protein is CASSPATQNSNQPQHF.

In DNA form, the CDR3 reads TGCGCCAGCTTTCTTGGGGGGCGAAACACTGAAGCTTTCTTT. Protein sequence: CASFLGGRNTEAFF. This rearrangement joins TRBV5-1 to TRBJ1-1, with D perhaps matching TRBD1 (6 bases). The CDR3 runs to 14 residues. CDR1 is SGHRS, CDR2 YFSETQ, per germline. Deletions cut 7 bases from V and 2 bases from J, with 15 bases between.

This clonotype was seen more than once but under ten times. V is TRBV5-1 and J is TRBJ1-2, with 7 bases matching TRBD1. V shed 2 bases and J 7 bases; nucleotides not matched to a gene: 5. The CDR3 runs 13 residues. Germline CDR1 is SGHRS and CDR2 is YFSETQ. The CDR3 reads CASSFDDRAGYTF. The CDR3 DNA reads TGCGCCAGCAGCTTCGATGACAGGGCTGGCTACACCTTC.

A word on this clonotype: A read error may produce the germline difference seen at one junction end. This CDR3 reads CAGRDYTTDPNEQFF. In DNA form, the CDR3 reads TGTGCCGGCAGGGACTATACGACGGACCCCAACGAGCAGTTCTTC. V usage is TRBV7-2 and J usage is TRBJ2-1; 7 bases are a match to TRBD2. This CDR3 is 15 amino acids long. Per the germline V gene, CDR1 is SGHTA and CDR2 is FQGNSA.

This clonotype was observed at least ten times. The chain couples TRBV2 to TRBJ2-7; D is unclear. CDR3 length: 12 amino acids. Germline CDR1 is SNHLY and CDR2 is FYNNEI. V lost 3 bases and J lost 6, with 9 bases in between. Written as DNA, the CDR3 is TGTGCCAGCAGTGAGACCGTCGGCGAGCAGTACTTC. This codes for CASSETVGEQYF.

The V and J genes are TRBV28 and TRBJ2-5; TRBD2 matches at 7 bases. CDR3 length: 15 residues. V trimming: 5 bases; J trimming: 5 bases; junction bases outside the gene matches: 11. The germline CDR1 and CDR2 sequences are MDHEN and SYDVKM. CDR3 in amino acids: CASSLPSGTGETQYF. CDR3 nucleotides: TGTGCCAGCAGTCTACCCAGCGGGACGGGTGAGACCCAGTACTTC.

This clonotype was observed many times. The chain joins TRBV5-1 to TRBJ2-1; TRBD1 aligns across 10 bases. Trimming at V came to 3 bases and at J to 7 bases, leaving 13 bases not matched to a gene. The germline CDR1 and CDR2 sequences are SGHRS and YFSETQ. The CDR3 runs 17 residues. The CDR3 DNA follows: TGCGCCAGCAGCTGGGACCTGACAGGGGGCGCCGGGAATGAGCAGTTCTTC. Protein product: CASSWDLTGGAGNEQFF.